This record covers a single T cell receptor (beta chain). Its antigen is still unknown. This entry belongs to a study of shared clonotypes between healthy human individuals. Points from the study as a whole: Clonotypes shared by all four donors outscored non-shared clonotypes in generation probability. Naive subsets typically showed greater estimated richness than memory subsets.

This CDR3 spans 11 amino acids. Germline V CDR1 and CDR2: SNHLY, FYNNEI. With 3 bases removed from V and 15 bases from J, the gap between germline ends came to 12 bases. Assay execution took place at the deep level. Clones were sequenced by immunoSEQ multiplex PCR, and TCRdb holds only the in-frame ones, with some missing. Of around 340,000 clones listed, over 70% were seen once; the top ten hold under 11%. This rearrangement joins TRBV2 to TRBJ2-1; unclear D gene. The source material was memory CD4+ T cells sorted from blood. As for subset: CD45RA-negative fraction. The receptor was isolated from a man younger than 40 in good health. CDR3 residues: CASSEDASPFF. The CDR3 DNA reads TGTGCCAGCAGTGAGGACGCTAGTCCGTTCTTC.